A single sample gave rise to the 14 T cell receptor beta chains below, sequenced in a study of T-cell memory formation after mild COVID-19. TCRdb used MiXCR to reprocess the 5' RACE reads, holding one entry per CDR3 protein. Among around 180,000 distinct CDR3 sequences listed, 15% to 20% were seen once. What was sequenced was PBMCs or a T cell subset sorted from them (not recorded which). These receptors were obtained from a young man who had mild COVID-19 (a few samples of this study predate the infection). Cell type and time point are not known.

In this sample, this clonotype turned up a few times. The chain has TRBV7-9 and TRBJ1-3; 8 bases align to TRBD1. V shed 5 bases, J shed 0 bases, and the junction held 3 bases outside the gene matches. Germline CDR1 reads SEHNR; CDR2 reads FQNEAQ (reference sequence). The CDR3 has 15 amino acids. The DNA of the CDR3 is TGTGCCAGCAGCCGGACAGGGATCTCTGGAAACACCATATATTTT. It yields the protein CASSRTGISGNTIYF. Combining the CDR3 with reference TRBV7-9 and TRBJ1-3 gives the whole variable domain DTGVSQNPRHKITKRGQNVTFRCDPISEHNRLYWYRQTLGQGPEFLTYFQNEAQLEKSRLLSDRFSAERPKGSFSTLEIQRTEQGDSAMYLCASSRTGISGNTIYFGEGSWLTVV.

A single count supports this clonotype. The V gene is TRBV28, the J gene TRBJ1-1; no firm D call. Trimming left V 6 bases short and J 6 bases short, with 17 bases between. The CDR3 loop spans 14 amino acids. Germline CDR1 and CDR2: MDHEN and SYDVKM. The DNA of the CDR3 is TGTGCCAGCAGCGGCCGGGGAGGGTGGGCTGAAGCTTTCTTT. This codes for CASSGRGGWAEAFF.

This clonotype occurred a few times. This chain joins TRBV24-1 and TRBJ2-2; a weak D match, TRBD1 (6 bases). This CDR3 contains 14 residues. Trimming removed 5 bases at V and 6 bases at J, with 12 bases between. The germline gives CDR1 KGHDR, CDR2 SFDVKD. The CDR3 DNA follows: TGTGCCACCAGTGCAGGGGAAGTTGCCGGGGAGCTGTTTTTT. The encoded protein is CATSAGEVAGELFF.

This clonotype was picked up many times. V gene TRBV7-9 combines with J gene TRBJ2-5; 8 nucleotides match TRBD2. In germline, CDR1 is SEHNR, CDR2 FQNEAQ (reference sequence). The ends lost 8 bases at V and 5 bases at J; junction bases unmatched: 7. This CDR3 spans 13 amino acids. The CDR3 loop reads CASRGGARETQYF. In DNA form, the CDR3 reads TGTGCCAGCCGGGGGGGGGCTCGGGAGACCCAGTACTTC.

The V call is TRBV4-1, the J call TRBJ2-4; 7 bases fit TRBD2. J was trimmed by 0 bases and V by 3 bases; bases with no gene match: 5. The CDR3 has 16 amino acids. Germline values: CDR1 MGHRA, CDR2 YSYEKL. As DNA, the CDR3 is TGCGCCAGCAGCCACCGAGCGGGACTAGCCAAAAACATTCAGTACTTC. Its protein is CASSHRAGLAKNIQYF.

This sequence joins TRBV3-1 and TRBJ1-1; 9 positions match TRBD1. The CDR3 extends over 14 amino acids. Trimming removed 3 bases from V and 6 bases from J; junction bases left unmatched: 5. In germline, CDR1 is LGHDT, CDR2 YNNKEL (reference sequence). The CDR3 DNA sequence: TGTGCCAGCAGCCAGGGGACAGGGAATTCTGAAGCTTTCTTT. It codes for CASSQGTGNSEAFF. The whole variable domain, filled in from reference TRBV3-1 and TRBJ1-1, reads DTAVSQTPKYLVTQMGNDKSIKCEQNLGHDTMYWYKQDSKKFLKIMFSYNNKELIINETVPNRFSPKSPDKAHLNLHINSLELGDSAVYFCASSQGTGNSEAFFGQGTRLTVV.

The rearrangement joins TRBV7-2 to TRBJ1-1, with D perhaps TRBD1 (6 bases). Germline CDR1 SGHTA, CDR2 FQGNSA. CDR3 length equals 13 residues. Trimming pared 6 bases from V and 4 bases from J, leaving 12 bases between. In DNA form, the CDR3 reads TGTGCCAGCAGTAAACAGGGTAGCACTGAAGCTTTCTTT. Translation: CASSKQGSTEAFF.

The chain uses TRBV3-1 and TRBJ2-1; unclear D gene. CDR1 and CDR2 from the germline V gene are LGHDT and YNNKEL (reference sequence). The CDR3 length is 13 residues. The V end was cut by 5 bases, the J end by 4 bases, with 9 bases between. The CDR3 DNA reads as TGTGCCAGCAGCACCCGAACGTACAATGAGCAGTTCTTC. Amino acid sequence: CASSTRTYNEQFF.

The chain uses TRBV20-1 and TRBJ2-4; no firm D call. V lost 0 bases and J 0 bases, leaving 3 bases between the germline ends. This CDR3 spans 13 amino acids. Looked up from germline, CDR1 is DFQATT and CDR2 is SNEGSKA (reference sequence). The DNA for the CDR3 is TGCAGTGCTAGAGACAGAGCCAAAAACATTCAGTACTTC. It encodes CSARDRAKNIQYF.

This clonotype was observed a few times. The CDR3 protein is CASRTAGANVLTF. The CDR3 region has the DNA TGTGCCAGCAGGACGGCCGGGGCCAACGTCCTGACTTTC. The rearrangement joins TRBV6-2 or TRBV6-3 to TRBJ2-6; D uncertain. In germline, CDR1 is MNHEY, CDR2 SVGEGT. The CDR3 has 13 amino acids. Trimming took off 6 bases at V and 4 bases at J, with 7 bases between the two ends.

The V call is TRBV5-1, the J call TRBJ1-5; D possibly corresponds to TRBD1 (6 bases). The germline gives CDR1 SGHRS, CDR2 YFSETQ. This CDR3 has 13 amino acids. Trimming shortened V by 5 bases and J by 5 bases, and 11 bases separated the two germline ends. DNA for the CDR3: TGCGCCAGCAGTGAGAAGGGGGATCAGCCCCAGCATTTT. Translating it yields CASSEKGDQPQHF.

The chain recombines TRBV12-3 or TRBV12-4 with TRBJ1-1; no clear D. Trimming cost V 7 bases and J 1 base, with 10 bases left between them. The CDR3 has 13 residues. The CDR3 reads CASTLEWNTEAFF. The CDR3 nucleotides are TGTGCCAGCACCCTAGAGTGGAACACTGAAGCTTTCTTT.

The sample holds a few counts of this clonotype. This rearrangement joins TRBV7-2 to TRBJ2-1; 11 positions match TRBD2. The germline V gene has CDR1 SGHTA and CDR2 FQGNSA. There are 16 residues in the CDR3. Losses at the gene ends were 5 bases for V and 3 bases for J; bases not matched to a gene: 6. The CDR3 DNA sequence: TGTGCCAGCAGCACAGCTAGCGGGGGGCACTACAATGAGCAGTTCTTC. Translating gives CASSTASGGHYNEQFF.

A remark on this clonotype: Its ends do not fully match the called genes, so a read error is possible. The chain joins TRBV7-2 to TRBJ1-5; the D gene is possibly TRBD1 (5 bases). The germline V gene has CDR1 SGHTA and CDR2 FQGNSA. CDR3 length: 14 residues. CDR3 in amino acids: CASSLDRGFQPLHF. The CDR3 nucleotides are TGTGCCAGCAGCTTAGATAGGGGCTTTCAGCCCCTGCATTTT.